This T cell receptor beta chain was identified during a study of radiotherapy plus CTLA-4 blockade in lung cancer. Study in general: Overall, roughly 17% of patients showed an objective response, while approximately 30% attained disease control.

The length of the CDR3 is 15 residues. Germline loops: CDR1 MGHRA, CDR2 YSYEKL. V dropped 1 base and J dropped 4 bases, with 13 bases sitting between them. The data were produced by immunoSEQ multiplex PCR, yet TCRdb's version contains in-frame clones alone and is incomplete. The sample lists more than 40,000 clones; less than 85% were seen once. Sequences were derived from peripheral blood, sampled from a patient treated with radiotherapy plus ipilimumab. This clonotype originated in a human donor with non-small cell lung cancer who had stable disease on radiotherapy plus ipilimumab. The V and J genes are TRBV4-1 and TRBJ1-2; no clear D. CDR3 sequence (DNA): TGCGCCAGCAGCCAAGCTCAGGTAAACTCCTATGGCTACACCTTC. The encoded protein is CASSQAQVNSYGYTF.